The 10 T cell receptor beta chains reported below all come from one sample, sequenced in a study of shared clonotypes between healthy human individuals. TCRdb's table, derived via immunoSEQ multiplex PCR, lists solely in-frame clones and lacks some. The sample holds 850,000 to 1,200,000 clones, around 75% seen once. What was sequenced was memory CD4+ T cells sorted from blood. Subset reported: CD45RA-negative fraction. The receptors come from a man aged 18-30 years in good health.

The chain combines TRBV4-1 with TRBJ2-7; D gene uncertain. V was trimmed by 0 bases and J by 0 bases, leaving 9 bases between them. Looked up from germline, CDR1 is MGHRA and CDR2 is YSYEKL. The CDR3 has 15 amino acids. CDR3 sequence reads: CASSQDSVTSYEQYF. Written as DNA, the CDR3 is TGCGCCAGCAGCCAAGATTCGGTGACCTCCTACGAGCAGTACTTC.

The chain employs TRBV5-1 and TRBJ2-2, with 9 bases matching TRBD1. Germline loops: CDR1 SGHRS, CDR2 YFSETQ. The CDR3 spans 15 residues. The trim removed 4 bases at V and 4 bases at J, leaving 5 bases unmatched. CDR3 bases: TGCGCCAGCAGCACGGGGACAGGGTCCACCGGGGAGCTGTTTTTT. It translates to CASSTGTGSTGELFF.

CDR3 sequence (DNA): TGTGCCACCAGCAGAGATCTTCCTGGGCTCACTAGCGGGATCCATAATTACAATGAGCAGTTCTTC. Residues: CATSRDLPGLTSGIHNYNEQFF. The gene calls are TRBV15 and TRBJ2-1, with TRBD2 matching over 10 bases. The CDR3 extends over 22 amino acids. Looked up from germline, CDR1 is LNHNV and CDR2 is YYDKDF (reference sequence). V lost 0 bases and J lost 4; bases outside the gene matches: 21.

With respect to this clone: The identical CDR3 is also encoded by other nucleotide sequences in the sample. The J gene is TRBJ2-3, the V gene TRBV9; D is unresolved. V lost 2 bases and J lost 3, with 4 bases in between. Germline-derived CDR1 and CDR2 are SGDLS and YYNGEE. CDR3 length: 12 amino acids. The CDR3 sequence: CASSVGTDTQYF. CDR3 nucleotide sequence: TGTGCCAGCAGCGTCGGGACAGATACGCAGTATTTT.

V usage is TRBV6-4 and J usage is TRBJ2-7; D is tentatively TRBD1 or TRBD2 (6 bases each). The germline gives CDR1 MRHNA, CDR2 SNTAGT. V lost 7 bases to trimming and J lost 2 bases, with 9 bases between them. The CDR3 consists of 12 residues. In DNA form, the CDR3 reads TGTGCCAGCAAGGGGGGCCCCTACGAGCAGTACTTC. Residues: CASKGGPYEQYF.

This sequence joins TRBV11-2 and TRBJ2-3; 12 bases map to TRBD2. V shed 5 bases, J shed 0 bases, and the junction held 12 bases outside the gene matches. The CDR3 covers 19 residues. Germline loops: CDR1 SGHAT, CDR2 FQNNGV. The CDR3 reads CASSLYGLAGNPSTDTQYF. CDR3 sequence (DNA): TGTGCCAGCAGCCTTTATGGACTAGCGGGGAACCCTAGCACAGATACGCAGTATTTT.

The chain employs TRBV9 and TRBJ1-5, with D hard to call. Germline CDR1 and CDR2: SGDLS and YYNGEE. Trimming cost V 4 bases and J 1 base, with 6 bases left between them. The CDR3 covers 13 residues. The CDR3, as DNA: TGTGCCAGCAGCCCCACCAGCAATCAGCCCCAGCATTTT. Translated, it gives CASSPTSNQPQHF. Together with reference TRBV9 and TRBJ1-5, the CDR3 gives the full variable domain: DSGVTQTPKHLITATGQRVTLRCSPRSGDLSVYWYQQSLDQGLQFLIQYYNGEERAKGNILERFSAQQFPDLHSELNLSSLELGDSALYFCASSPTSNQPQHFGDGTRLSIL.

In the case of this clone: The sample has other DNA sequences that encode this CDR3 too. V is TRBV25-1 and J is TRBJ1-5; D is perhaps TRBD1 (6 bases). Deletions cut 2 bases from V and 6 bases from J, with 8 bases between. CDR1 is MGHDK and CDR2 is SYGVNS in the germline V gene. The CDR3 is 13 amino acids. Here the CDR3 reads CASSEGGFQPQHF. In DNA form, the CDR3 reads TGTGCCAGCAGTGAAGGGGGCTTTCAGCCCCAGCATTTT.

The chain is built from TRBV10-3 and TRBJ2-2, with D perhaps TRBD1 or TRBD2 (5 bases each). Germline CDR1 reads ENHRY; CDR2 reads SYGVKD. Trimming left V 6 bases short and J 0 bases short, with 8 bases between. The length of the CDR3 is 14 residues. The CDR3 reads CAIRGDANTGELFF. The CDR3 nucleotides read TGTGCCATCAGAGGGGACGCGAACACCGGGGAGCTGTTTTTT.

This clone was counted many times. The same CDR3 can be traced to other DNA sequences in this sample. The rearrangement links TRBV7-2 to TRBJ2-3; a possible D gene is TRBD1 (6 bases). Germline V gene sequence: CDR1 SGHTA, CDR2 FQGNSA. The CDR3 contains 14 residues. Trimming stripped 2 bases from V and 3 bases from J, with 9 bases between. DNA of the CDR3: TGTGCCAGCAGCTTATCCAGGGGTACAGATACGCAGTATTTT. This translates into CASSLSRGTDTQYF.